The entry below gives a single TCR beta chain sequence along with its context. The antigen remains undetermined. The data originate from a study of cytomegalovirus exposure and HLA in healthy donors. The study, taken as a whole, reports: It was reported that the classifier diagnosed cytomegalovirus status with high specificity and sensitivity in both the original and validation cohorts.

Sequenced by immunoSEQ multiplex PCR; TCRdb stores in-frame clones only, minus some. The sample lists about 120,000 clones; 85% to 90% were seen once. With 3 bases clipped from V and 2 bases from J, the junction kept 1 base outside the gene matches. Germline V lookup: CDR1 SGDLS, CDR2 YYNGEE. There are 15 residues in the CDR3. The clonotype comes from a woman aged 18-29 years in good health and CMV-seronegative. The chain joins TRBV9 to TRBJ1-5, with 11 bases lining up with TRBD1. The sample taken for sequencing was PBMCs. For the CDR3, the DNA is TGTGCCAGCAGCGAGGGACAGGGGGGCAATCAGCCCCAGCATTTT. Protein sequence: CASSEGQGGNQPQHF.